This TCR beta chain was retrieved from a study of T cell responses to AZD1222 COVID-19 vaccine. Background on the study: Analysis merged second doses at about 4 or about 12 weeks. Regarding the study as a whole: Seropositivity was recorded at baseline in only 6 or 7 AZD1222 recipients. Across spike, vaccine-associated CD4 TCRs were found, dominant at 160-218 and 743-854.

The CDR3 is 15 residues long. CDR1 is SGHTA and CDR2 is FQGTGA in the germline V gene. The ends were cut back, 0 bases at V and 3 bases at J, with 12 bases in the middle. Assay used: immunoSEQ multiplex PCR; TCRdb lists only in-frame clones, some missing. The data show under 120,000 clones, roughly 90% seen once. Concerning this clone itself: Its target is unknown.

The material sequenced was peripheral blood, taken on day 0 of AZD1222 vaccination. This chain uses TRBV7-3 with TRBJ2-7; TRBD1 might be the D (6 bases). This TCR was recovered from an adult in good health. The CDR3 coding sequence is TGTGCCAGCAGCTTAACGGGGGACAACTTCTACGAGCAGTACTTC. It codes for CASSLTGDNFYEQYF.